This T cell receptor beta chain appears in the sequencing data of a study of metastatic and nonmetastatic thyroid tumors. Study-level information: The authors compared repertoires across blood and tumor or nodule tissue from malignant and benign thyroid patients. Findings and limits, study-wide: Reported TCR beta diversity, measured in blood and tumor, was significantly higher for malignant thyroid tumors than for benign nodules.

V was shortened by 3 bases and J by 3 bases, with 9 bases between the two germline ends. Germline values: CDR1 LGHNA, CDR2 YSLEER. There are 13 residues in the CDR3. Methods used by the authors: Variation in CDR3 across clinicopathological groups served as the basis for constructing a distant-metastasis classifier in papillary thyroid cancer. TCRdb re-analyzed the PCR reads through MiXCR. The V and J calls reflect TCRdb's pipeline rather than the authors' work. The table includes around 23,000 clones, approximately 10% detected once. Until they underwent thyroid surgery, no patient had received any treatment. This clone was seen repeatedly, ten times or more. Its antigen is still unknown.

Source material: blood. J is TRBJ2-7 and V is TRBV4-3; no clear D gene. This clonotype was sampled from a female donor with papillary thyroid cancer or a benign thyroid nodule (not recorded which). Some clones in this sample may be carry-over from other donors' samples. CDR3 sequence (DNA): TGCGCCAGCAGCCAGGCAGGAAACTACGAGCAGTACTTC. It codes for CASSQAGNYEQYF.